Below are 2 T cell receptor beta chains sequenced from a single sample in a study of cytotoxic CD8 clonotypes in ibrutinib-treated CLL (dated by TCRdb to the early 2020s). Per the publication, the time point label means: progressive disease on ibrutinib. The library came from the immunoSEQ multiplex PCR assay. TCRdb's version of the immuneACCESS table is confined to in-frame rearrangements and falls short of the full clone set. An unresolved V gene accounts for under half of the shortfall where checked; the remainder is of unknown origin. The sample has 35,000 to 45,000 clones on record, 70% to 80% of them singletons. The ten largest make up roughly 17% of the sample. The sequencing used PBMCs, collected at disease progression, from a patient treated with ibrutinib. These TCRs come from a human donor with chronic lymphocytic leukemia.

This clone was seen only once. The CDR3 DNA reads TGTGCCAGCAGTCGGACCCTGACAGATACGCAGTATTTT. Amino acid sequence: CASSRTLTDTQYF. V and J are TRBV27 and TRBJ2-3, with D unclear. V lost 5 bases, J lost 3 bases, and 9 bases lay in between. CDR1 and CDR2 from the germline V gene are MNHEY and SMNVEV (reference sequence). This CDR3 comprises 13 residues.

This clone was seen a single time. The chain uses TRBV6-4 and TRBJ2-2; D gene uncertain. There are 14 residues in the CDR3. Trimming cost V 6 bases and J 2 bases, with 10 bases left between them. Germline V CDR1 and CDR2: MRHNA, SNTAGT. Here the CDR3 DNA reads TGTGCCAGCAGACAACAGACCAACACCGGGGAGCTGTTTTTT. It translates to CASRQQTNTGELFF.